The entry that follows covers one T cell receptor beta chain sequence. Its specificity is unknown. This sample includes further DNA sequences coding for the same CDR3. The source of the sample is a study of T cells in narcolepsy. The study, taken as a whole, reports: Some memory CD4+ repertoires had no autoreactive clone sequences. Blood of same and different patients, but not healthy controls, reportedly held recurring autoreactive clonotypes.

The protocol was immunoSEQ multiplex PCR, while the TCRdb copy is restricted to in-frame clones and leaves out a portion. The top ten clones hold about 0.66% of a sample with fewer than 40,000 clones, roughly four fifths of them seen once. Germline CDR1 is LNHDA and CDR2 is SQIVND (reference sequence). The CDR3 totals 14 residues. Trimming took 4 bases from V and 0 from J, leaving 9 bases between them. The origin of this receptor is a human donor in good health. V gene TRBV19 combines with J gene TRBJ1-1; perhaps TRBD1 as D (6 bases). The sample consisted of memory (CD45RA-) CD4+ T cells from blood. Here the CDR3 reads CASSRQGMNTEAFF. Written as DNA, the CDR3 is TGTGCCAGTAGTAGGCAGGGGATGAACACTGAAGCTTTCTTT.